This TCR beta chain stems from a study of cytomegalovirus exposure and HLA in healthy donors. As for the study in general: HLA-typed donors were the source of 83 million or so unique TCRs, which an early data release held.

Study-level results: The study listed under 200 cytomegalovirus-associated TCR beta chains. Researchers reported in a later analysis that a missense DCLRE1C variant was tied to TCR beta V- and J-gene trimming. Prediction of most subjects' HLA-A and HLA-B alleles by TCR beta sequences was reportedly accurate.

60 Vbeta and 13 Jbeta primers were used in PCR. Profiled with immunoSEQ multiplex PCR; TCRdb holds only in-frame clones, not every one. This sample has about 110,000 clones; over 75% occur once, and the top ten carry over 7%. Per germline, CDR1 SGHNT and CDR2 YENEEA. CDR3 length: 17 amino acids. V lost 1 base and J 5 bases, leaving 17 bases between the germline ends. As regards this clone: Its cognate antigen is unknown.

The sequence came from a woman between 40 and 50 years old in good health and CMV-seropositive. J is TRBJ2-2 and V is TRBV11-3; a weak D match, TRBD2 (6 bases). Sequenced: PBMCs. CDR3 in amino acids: CASSLGSWGRGTGELFF. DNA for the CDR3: TGTGCCAGCAGCTTAGGGTCATGGGGCCGGGGGACCGGGGAGCTGTTTTTT.